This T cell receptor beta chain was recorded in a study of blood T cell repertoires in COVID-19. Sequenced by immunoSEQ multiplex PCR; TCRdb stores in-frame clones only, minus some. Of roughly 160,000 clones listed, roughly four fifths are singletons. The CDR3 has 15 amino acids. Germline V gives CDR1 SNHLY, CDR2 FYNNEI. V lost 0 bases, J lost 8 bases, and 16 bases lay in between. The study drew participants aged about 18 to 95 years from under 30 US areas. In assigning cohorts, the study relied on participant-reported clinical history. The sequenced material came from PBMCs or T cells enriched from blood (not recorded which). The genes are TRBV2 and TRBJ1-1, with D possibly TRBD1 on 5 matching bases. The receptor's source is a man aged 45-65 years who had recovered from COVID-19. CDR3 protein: CASSEAVNSRVEAFF. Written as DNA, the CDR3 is TGTGCCAGCAGTGAAGCAGTCAATAGCAGGGTCGAAGCTTTCTTT.